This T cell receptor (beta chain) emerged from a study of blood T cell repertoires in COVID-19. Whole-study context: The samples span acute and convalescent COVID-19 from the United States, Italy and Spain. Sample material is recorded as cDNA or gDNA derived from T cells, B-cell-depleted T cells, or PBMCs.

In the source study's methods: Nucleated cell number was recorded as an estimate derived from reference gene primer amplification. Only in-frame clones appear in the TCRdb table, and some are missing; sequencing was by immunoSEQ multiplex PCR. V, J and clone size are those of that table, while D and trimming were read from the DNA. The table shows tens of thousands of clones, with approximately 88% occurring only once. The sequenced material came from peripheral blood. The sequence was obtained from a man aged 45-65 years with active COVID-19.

CDR3 sequence: CASSSGRGWGTEAFF. The CDR3 coding sequence is TGTGCCAGCAGCTCGGGAAGAGGGTGGGGCACTGAAGCTTTCTTT. The chain employs TRBV5-4 and TRBJ1-1; no clear D gene. The V gene's germline CDR1 is SGHNT and CDR2 YYREEE (reference sequence). The CDR3 consists of 15 residues. V lost 3 bases to trimming and J lost 4 bases, with 16 bases between them. Based on the CDR3 plus reference TRBV5-4 and TRBJ1-1, the full variable domain is ETGVTQSPTHLIKTRGQQVTLRCSSQSGHNTVSWYQQALGQGPQFIFQYYREEENGRGNFPPRFSGLQFPNYSSELNVNALELDDSALYLCASSSGRGWGTEAFFGQGTRLTVV.